This note documents a single TCR beta chain sequence. These data belong to a study of blood T cell repertoires in COVID-19. Study-level information: PBMCs, B-cell-depleted T cells, or T cells were the source of the cDNA or gDNA that made up the material.

After removal of 3 bases from V and 3 bases from J, the junction contained 1 base not matched to a gene. This CDR3 region has 13 residues. CDR1 LGHDT and CDR2 YNNKEL come from the germline V gene (reference sequence). As handled by the study authors: The authors estimated nucleated cell counts from reference gene primer amplification. Libraries were prepared by immunoSEQ multiplex PCR; TCRdb keeps only in-frame clonotypes and omits some of them. The V and J calls and the clone size are those of that table, but D and trimming were determined from the DNA. The data show approximately 270,000 clones, around 90% seen once.

The receptor was isolated from a man older than 75 with acute or convalescent COVID-19. The chain couples TRBV3-1 (or the pseudogene TRBV3-2) to TRBJ1-2; 7 nucleotides match TRBD1. The source material was peripheral blood. The CDR3 spells CASSQGTDYGYTF. The CDR3 DNA reads as TGTGCCAGCAGCCAGGGGACAGACTATGGCTACACCTTC.